Listed here are 24 T cell receptor beta chains from one sample, sequenced in a study of T cell responses to AZD1222 COVID-19 vaccine. Produced via immunoSEQ multiplex PCR; TCRdb's table is partial and in-frame only. Altogether about 150,000 clones are present, 90% being singletons, with the ten largest covering approximately 3%. This specimen was peripheral blood, taken 28 days after the second AZD1222 dose. The source is an adult who received the AZD1222 COVID-19 vaccine.

The V and J genes are TRBV12-3 or TRBV12-4 and TRBJ1-6; 8 bases are shared with TRBD1. The junction had 0 bases not matched to a gene; V was cut back by 2 bases and J by 9 bases. The CDR3 has 13 residues. CDR3 bases: TGTGCCAGCAGTTTACAGGGGGCTTCACCCCTCCACTTT. Translating gives CASSLQGASPLHF.

The chain employs TRBV7-9 and TRBJ2-1; 9 bases align to TRBD1. The CDR3 totals 14 residues. CDR1 SEHNR and CDR2 FQNEAQ come from the germline V gene (reference sequence). Trimming took 6 bases from V and 5 from J; bases not matched to a gene: 5. CDR3 sequence reads: CASRPGQGNNEQFF. The CDR3 coding sequence is TGTGCCAGCAGACCGGGACAGGGAAACAATGAGCAGTTCTTC.

This chain uses TRBV3-1 (or the pseudogene TRBV3-2) with TRBJ1-3; D is uncertain. Germline CDR1 LGHDT, CDR2 YNNKEL (reference sequence). The CDR3 length is 17 residues. V lost 1 base and J 0 bases, leaving 13 bases between the germline ends. This chain's CDR3 is CASSQGEGRYSGNTIYF. The CDR3 DNA reads as TGTGCCAGCAGCCAAGGAGAGGGAAGATACTCTGGAAACACCATATATTTT.

The rearrangement joins TRBV5-6 to TRBJ1-2; 10 bases fit TRBD1. V was pared by 4 bases and J by 2 bases, with 5 bases of the junction left unmatched. There are 15 residues in the CDR3. Germline CDR1 is SGHDT and CDR2 is YYEEEE. CDR3 sequence: CASSRPGQGNYGYTF. CDR3 nucleotides: TGTGCCAGCAGCCGGCCGGGACAGGGGAACTATGGCTACACCTTC.

The V call is TRBV5-1, the J call TRBJ2-7, with 7 bases lining up with TRBD1. The V gene end was trimmed by 6 bases and the J gene end by 1 base; junction bases not matched to a gene: 7. Germline values: CDR1 SGHRS, CDR2 YFSETQ. This CDR3 has 14 residues. CDR3 sequence (DNA): TGCGCCAGCACCCCACGACAGGGTTCCTACGAGCAGTACTTC. Protein: CASTPRQGSYEQYF.

The chain couples TRBV7-7 to TRBJ2-5; 12 bases line up with TRBD2. Germline V lookup: CDR1 SSHAT, CDR2 FNYEAQ (reference sequence). Losses at the gene ends were 4 bases for V and 2 bases for J; bases not matched to a gene: 2. This CDR3 comprises 15 residues. CDR3 sequence (DNA): TGTGCCAGCAGCTACGGACTAGCGGGACAAGAGACCCAGTACTTC. It encodes CASSYGLAGQETQYF.

The rearrangement links TRBV5-1 to TRBJ2-3, with D tentatively TRBD2 (6 bases). This CDR3 has 14 amino acids. Trimming left V 2 bases short and J 2 bases short, with 9 bases between. CDR1 SGHRS and CDR2 YFSETQ come from the germline V gene. CDR3 protein: CASSLLATTDTQYF. CDR3 DNA: TGCGCCAGCAGCTTACTAGCTACCACAGATACGCAGTATTTT.

This chain connects TRBV2 to TRBJ2-5, with 12 bases matching TRBD2. There are 16 residues in the CDR3. With V trimmed by 5 bases and J by 5 bases, 9 bases remained unmatched. CDR1 and CDR2 (germline): SNHLY, FYNNEI. The CDR3 nucleotides are TGTGCCAGCAGTCAACAAGGACTAGCGGGAACGGAGACCCAGTACTTC. It codes for CASSQQGLAGTETQYF. Full variable domain (remainder filled in from reference TRBV2 and TRBJ2-5): EPEVTQTPSHQVTQMGQEVILRCVPISNHLYFYWYRQILGQKVEFLVSFYNNEISEKSEIFDDQFSVERPDGSNFTLKIRSTKLEDSAMYFCASSQQGLAGTETQYFGPGTRLLVL.

V and J are TRBV3-1 (or the pseudogene TRBV3-2) and TRBJ2-5; D is unresolved. This CDR3 has 15 amino acids. CDR1 is LGHDT, CDR2 YNNKEL, per germline (reference sequence). Trimming removed 0 bases at V and 3 bases at J, with 11 bases between. CDR3 residues: CASSQDGRVEETQYF. CDR3 nucleotides: TGTGCCAGCAGCCAAGATGGACGAGTCGAAGAGACCCAGTACTTC.

This clone showed up just once. V usage is TRBV12-5 and J usage is TRBJ2-6; 8 nucleotides match TRBD1. CDR3 size: 18 residues. V shed 7 bases, J shed 0 bases, and the junction held 11 bases outside the gene matches. Per the germline V gene, CDR1 is LGHNT and CDR2 is FRNRAP. The CDR3 spells CASAPGRGQSSGANVLTF. Written as DNA, the CDR3 is TGTGCTAGTGCCCCAGGCAGGGGGCAATCCTCTGGGGCCAACGTCCTGACTTTC.

The chain combines TRBV19 with TRBJ2-2, with 9 bases aligning to TRBD1. Germline-derived CDR1 and CDR2 are LNHDA and SQIVND (reference sequence). V lost 4 bases, J lost 5 bases, and 11 bases stayed unmatched. The CDR3 contains 17 residues. CDR3 sequence: CASSTNYRGLRTGELFF. The CDR3, as DNA: TGTGCCAGTAGTACGAACTACAGGGGGCTAAGGACCGGGGAGCTGTTTTTT.

V is TRBV15 and J is TRBJ2-3; 9 nucleotides line up with TRBD2. The V segment lost 1 base and the J segment 6 bases; nucleotides outside the gene matches: 5. Per germline, CDR1 LNHNV and CDR2 YYDKDF (reference sequence). CDR3 length equals 15 residues. The CDR3 bases are TGTGCCACCAGCAGAGCGGGACTAGCAACCGATACGCAGTATTTT. Translated: CATSRAGLATDTQYF.

The chain combines TRBV15 with TRBJ2-7; 10 positions agree with TRBD1. Germline CDR1 LNHNV, CDR2 YYDKDF (reference sequence). The CDR3 runs to 15 residues. The trim removed 0 bases at V and 3 bases at J, leaving 2 bases unmatched. DNA for the CDR3: TGTGCCACCAGCAGAGAAGGGGACAGGGGCTACGAGCAGTACTTC. Its translation is CATSREGDRGYEQYF.

The V call is TRBV6-5, the J call TRBJ2-5; tentatively, D is TRBD1 or TRBD2 (5 bases each). V was shortened by 7 bases and J by 7 bases, with 13 bases between the two germline ends. Per the germline V gene, CDR1 is MNHEY and CDR2 is SVGAGI. The length of the CDR3 is 12 residues. In DNA form, the CDR3 reads TGTGCCAGCATGGGGACCTTGTGGACCCAGTACTTC. Translating gives CASMGTLWTQYF.

The chain links TRBV6-5 to TRBJ1-1; no firm D call. The CDR3 consists of 13 residues. Trimming stripped 8 bases from V and 8 bases from J, with 18 bases between. In germline, CDR1 is MNHEY, CDR2 SVGAGI. The CDR3 protein is CASGTTDFAEAFF. The CDR3 coding sequence is TGTGCCAGCGGAACCACAGACTTCGCGGAAGCTTTCTTT.

V usage is TRBV11-2 and J usage is TRBJ2-7; either TRBD1 or TRBD2 may supply D (5 bases each). The CDR3 totals 14 residues. V was cut by 1 base and J by 3 bases, with 10 bases left in between. Looked up from germline, CDR1 is SGHAT and CDR2 is FQNNGV. CDR3 in amino acids: CASSLGERGYEQYF. Written as DNA, the CDR3 is TGTGCCAGCAGCTTAGGAGAGAGGGGCTACGAGCAGTACTTC.

The CDR3 DNA sequence: TGTGCCAGTAGTATGGACAGGGGTAACACTGAAGCTTTCTTT. Translated: CASSMDRGNTEAFF. The chain uses TRBV19 and TRBJ1-1; TRBD1 agrees at 9 bases. The CDR3 loop spans 14 amino acids. Germline CDR1 reads LNHDA; CDR2 reads SQIVND (reference sequence). J was trimmed by 2 bases and V by 3 bases; bases with no gene match: 1.

This sequence joins TRBV13 and TRBJ1-2; D may be TRBD1 (5 bases). The length of the CDR3 is 12 residues. Trimming took 2 bases from V and 8 from J, leaving 9 bases between them. Germline CDR1 PRHDT, CDR2 FYEKMQ (reference sequence). The CDR3 here is CASSLRGDGYTF. CDR3 nucleotide sequence: TGTGCCAGCAGCTTACGGGGGGACGGCTACACCTTC. Filled out from reference TRBV13 and TRBJ1-2, the complete variable domain reads AAGVIQSPRHLIKEKRETATLKCYPIPRHDTVYWYQQGPGQDPQFLISFYEKMQSDKGSIPDRFSAQQFSDYHSELNMSSLELGDSALYFCASSLRGDGYTFGSGTRLTVV.

This clone has just one count. This sequence joins TRBV7-2 and TRBJ1-2, with D unclear. Trimming took off 1 base at V and 0 bases at J, with 6 bases between the two ends. Germline V CDR1 and CDR2: SGHTA, FQGNSA. The CDR3 runs 14 residues. CDR3 DNA: TGTGCCAGCAGCTTAGGTACGGCTAACTATGGCTACACCTTC. Amino acid sequence: CASSLGTANYGYTF. Looking up the rest from reference TRBV7-2 and TRBJ1-2 gives the full variable domain: GAGVSQSPSNKVTEKGKDVELRCDPISGHTALYWYRQSLGQGLEFLIYFQGNSAPDKSGLPSDRFSAERTGGSVSTLTIQRTQQEDSAVYLCASSLGTANYGYTFGSGTRLTVV.

This clone has a count of ten or more. The V and J genes are TRBV6-5 and TRBJ2-7; 8 nucleotides agree with TRBD1. The germline CDR1 and CDR2 sequences are MNHEY and SVGAGI. With 5 bases clipped from V and 0 bases from J, the junction kept 6 bases outside the gene matches. The CDR3 loop spans 15 amino acids. This chain's CDR3 is CASSPQGASSYEQYF. CDR3 coding DNA: TGTGCCAGCAGTCCTCAGGGGGCAAGCTCCTACGAGCAGTACTTC.

V gene TRBV20-1 combines with J gene TRBJ1-2, with D possibly TRBD1 on 5 matching bases. CDR1 DFQATT and CDR2 SNEGSKA come from the germline V gene (reference sequence). The CDR3 extends over 13 amino acids. The V gene lost 3 bases and the J gene lost 5 bases, with 13 bases spanning the gap. CDR3 region: CSASGRGGYGYTF. CDR3 coding DNA: TGCAGTGCTAGTGGTCGGGGGGGGTATGGCTACACCTTC.

The chain has TRBV7-9 and TRBJ1-1; D call uncertain. The CDR3 is made up of 16 amino acids. CDR1 is SEHNR and CDR2 is FQNEAQ in the germline V gene (reference sequence). Deletions cut 7 bases from V and 3 bases from J, with 21 bases between. This CDR3 is CASTLSRDRRDTEAFF. The CDR3 DNA reads as TGTGCCAGCACCCTATCGAGGGATAGGCGGGACACTGAAGCTTTCTTT.

The chain employs TRBV2 and TRBJ2-2, with TRBD1 matching 7 bases. Germline assignment: CDR1 SNHLY and CDR2 FYNNEI. V lost 5 bases and J lost 4; bases outside the gene matches: 10. This CDR3 spans 16 amino acids. The CDR3 DNA follows: TGTGCCAGCAGTAGGGACAGAGGAGGTGGCACCGGGGAGCTGTTTTTT. Translated, it gives CASSRDRGGGTGELFF.

This clone came up once. The rearrangement links TRBV2 to TRBJ1-6; D is possibly TRBD1 (5 bases). CDR1 is SNHLY, CDR2 FYNNEI, per germline. Trimming removed 7 bases at V and 9 bases at J, with 13 bases between. The CDR3 runs 13 residues. The CDR3 loop is CASKMDTSSPLHF. The CDR3 bases are TGTGCCAGCAAGATGGACACTAGTTCACCCCTCCACTTT.